The present T cell receptor beta chain was sequenced within a study of cytomegalovirus exposure and HLA in healthy donors. Overall study results and limits: Analysis performed later found more than 15,000 TCR beta sequences associated with HLA alleles at 0.05 false discovery rate. Data from an earlier analysis indicated that most TCR beta V segments were productive either about 90% or about 30% of the time. Sequencing likely produced, as an artifact, a cluster of highly shared sequence variants. Most sequenced TCRs were rare (though some public TCRs occurred in many donors).

V was cut by 6 bases and J by 3 bases, with 12 bases left in between. Germline V gene data show CDR1 as SQVTM and CDR2 as ANQGSEA. The CDR3 is 13 residues long. The PCR ran on 60 Vbeta and 13 Jbeta primers. Clones were read by immunoSEQ multiplex PCR, and TCRdb kept only the in-frame ones, dropping some. The sample lists about 130,000 clones; approximately 86% were seen once. Of note for this clone: Its antigen is unidentified.

Source material: PBMCs. The gene calls are TRBV29-1 and TRBJ2-1, with D possibly being TRBD1 (6 bases). The clonotype was recovered from a boy between 10 and 17 years old in good health and CMV-seronegative. CDR3 sequence: CSVQGQGYNEQFF. DNA for the CDR3: TGCAGCGTCCAGGGGCAAGGCTACAATGAGCAGTTCTTC.